The rows below give T cell receptor beta chains drawn from one sample of a study of vaccination and CD4 T cells after COVID-19. TCRdb re-analysed the PCR reads in MiXCR, keeping a single row per CDR3 protein. The table shows roughly 10,000 distinct CDR3 sequences, with roughly two thirds occurring only once. Their antigens are not known. The sequenced material came from CD4+ T cells from blood, cultured in vitro. Receptor source: a human donor who had recovered from COVID-19. Both conserved end residues are trimmed from each CDR3.

v_gene,CDR3aa
TRBV20-1,SARPGMNTEAF
TRBV7-9,ASSRRGESSNQPQH
TRBV5-4,ASSRGLDGRGGYT
TRBV27,ASSLFSSGRAFTQY
TRBV7-2,ASSGTSSYNSPLH
TRBV10-3,AISAQGGTGELF
TRBV20-1,SARDSYRVNTEAF
TRBV20-1,SAVPPFQDEQY
TRBV7-3,ASSLTGGEPQH
TRBV19,ASSIFPAPNEKLF
TRBV23-1,ASSQDKGSGELF
TRBV15,ATSRPQDRGPNQPQH
TRBV20-1,SAPTLGDSYGYT
TRBV6-1,ASSPGTVNTEAF
TRBV20-1,SPIRDLSNQPQH
TRBV6-8,ASSYSSRVFSYEQY
TRBV19,ASGKGSYGYT
TRBV11-3,ASSSGQGSTDTQY
TRBV20-1,SAYVRGVGDTQY
TRBV7-3,ASRLERGTSYEQY
TRBV27,ASSSKGLRAETQY
TRBV19,ASSSGTGTGGYYAF
TRBV11-2,ASSLQGLPPISNYGYT
TRBV20-1,SARPGGLGNSPLH
TRBV15,ATSREDYGYT
TRBV11-2,ASSLDPTGTGGNGYT
TRBV3-1,ASSPTGEESPLH
TRBV28,ASSLKARGYT
TRBV11-2,ASSSLRGANTIY
TRBV4-1,ASSQGLVAF
TRBV7-2,ASSLAPWRANTEAF
TRBV5-1,ASSLVGQGADTQY
TRBV20-1,SALRGLGVAGELF
TRBV6-2/TRBV6-3,ASKKLRGSSYEQY
TRBV20-1,AGVNEQF
TRBV12-3/TRBV12-4,ASSWGDVQGGETQY
TRBV7-9,ASSLAGGYSETQY
TRBV6-1,ASSERTGGEGYT
TRBV12-3/TRBV12-4,ASSLEGAGLILPQH
TRBV20-1,SARGGLAMRGNEQF
TRBV6-1,ASSEAAGPAGTQY
TRBV10-2,ASNGGYDQPQH
TRBV27,ASTPWGTNSPLH
TRBV11-2,ASSVSRTSYGYT
TRBV6-5,ASSYSGLAPTYEQY
TRBV2,ASSQTGSMSTYGYT
TRBV20-1,SARKRAEKFEAF
TRBV11-2,ASGNNSPLH
TRBV20-1,SASAPLRQGRGEKLF
TRBV7-8,ASSPDRDQPQH
TRBV20-1,SAGDYYNEQF
TRBV20-1,SARRGRSYEQY
TRBV20-1,SARDRGGFEAF
TRBV7-9,ASSLGVNEKLF
TRBV2,ASSEASLSDTQY
TRBV2,ASSERTAGQPQH
TRBV7-2,ASSLEWGRREKLF